This T cell receptor (beta chain) was sequenced during a study of T cell responses to AZD1222 COVID-19 vaccine. Broader study findings: Mostly white British, mostly female donors; authors suggested clonal diversity may be underestimated. Variant regions that are unmutated are reportedly the target of nearly half of spike-specific TCRs. Sampling captured repertoires only after the peak T cell response.

Assay used: immunoSEQ multiplex PCR; TCRdb lists only in-frame clones, some missing. The top ten clones hold 0.95% to 1.5% of a sample with around 120,000 clones, roughly 90% of them seen once. A word on this clone: Its antigen is not known.

Germline CDR1 is SEHNR and CDR2 is FQNEAQ (reference sequence). The V segment lost 5 bases and the J segment 4 bases; nucleotides outside the gene matches: 10. CDR3 length: 16 amino acids. The J gene is TRBJ1-3, the V gene TRBV7-9, with 8 bases lining up with TRBD1. The TCR comes from an adult in good health. The material sequenced was peripheral blood, taken on day 0 of AZD1222 vaccination. The CDR3 here is CASSPAPRTGGNTIYF. The DNA of the CDR3 is TGTGCCAGCAGCCCAGCGCCCCGGACAGGGGGAAACACCATATATTTT.